The 11 T cell receptor beta chains in this list originate from one sample, sequenced in a study of TIL therapy for anti-PD-1-resistant metastatic lung cancer (dated by TCRdb to the early 2020s). The immunoSEQ v3 hsTCRB kit was used to amplify TCR beta CDR3 regions from genomic DNA through bias-controlled multiplex PCR. TCRdb carries this immuneACCESS record with in-frame sequences only. Its versions omit some clonotypes, under half of them owing to an unresolved V gene in the studies checked, with the rest unexplained. This sample has tens of thousands of clones in its table, and approximately 77% of those were observed once. Together, the top ten hold 7.4% of the sample. What this sample's time point label stands for: pre-treatment sample, taken before nivolumab and TIL therapy. The baseline tumor samples, taken from the same resection that was used to grow TIL, were excised metastases, most often pleural nodules or supraclavicular lymph nodes.

Sequencing was performed on tumor tissue, taken at baseline. Source of these receptors: a person between 30 and 79 years old with non-small cell lung cancer.

The chain recombines TRBV7-6 with TRBJ2-1, with TRBD2 identical over 8 bases. Germline assignment: CDR1 SGHVS and CDR2 FNYEAQ. The junction had 4 bases not matched to a gene; V was cut back by 5 bases and J by 4 bases. The CDR3 has 14 residues. DNA of the CDR3: TGTGCCAGCAGCCAACTAGCGGATTACAATGAGCAGTTCTTC. Its protein is CASSQLADYNEQFF.

The V call is TRBV19, the J call TRBJ2-5; D remains ambiguous. Per germline, CDR1 LNHDA and CDR2 SQIVND (reference sequence). V lost 0 bases and J lost 7, with 18 bases in between. CDR3 length: 16 residues. This CDR3 is CASSIEASVQGLTQYF. For the CDR3, the DNA is TGTGCCAGTAGTATAGAGGCCAGCGTGCAAGGATTGACCCAGTACTTC.

The J gene is TRBJ1-3, the V gene TRBV7-8; D is ambiguous. The V gene's germline CDR1 is SGHVS and CDR2 FQNEAQ. The CDR3 runs 14 residues. The V end was cut by 3 bases, the J end by 0 bases, with 6 bases between. Here the CDR3 reads CASSLRSSGNTIYF. The CDR3 DNA is TGTGCCAGCAGCTTGAGAAGCTCTGGAAACACCATATATTTT.

The chain is built from TRBV7-5 and TRBJ2-7; the table calls TRBD2, which could not be checked here. TRBV7-5 counts as a pseudogene. The CDR3 runs 15 residues. The CDR3 protein is CARSRSSGAAYEQYF. As DNA, the CDR3 is TGTGCCAGAAGCCGTTCGAGCGGGGCCGCCTACGAGCAGTACTTC.

Here the CDR3 DNA reads TGTGCCAGCAGCTTCGGTCTAGCGGGGGGTAACGGGGAGCTGTTTTTT. Protein sequence: CASSFGLAGGNGELFF. V is TRBV7-2 and J is TRBJ2-2, with TRBD2 matching over 11 bases. The V segment lost 3 bases and the J segment 7 bases; nucleotides outside the gene matches: 7. Germline V gives CDR1 SGHTA, CDR2 FQGNSA. This CDR3 has 16 residues. The full variable domain, completed using reference TRBV7-2 and TRBJ2-2, is GAGVSQSPSNKVTEKGKDVELRCDPISGHTALYWYRQSLGQGLEFLIYFQGNSAPDKSGLPSDRFSAERTGGSVSTLTIQRTQQEDSAVYLCASSFGLAGGNGELFFGEGSRLTVL.

The chain is built from TRBV25-1 and TRBJ1-3; D call uncertain. Trimming stripped 7 bases from V and 1 base from J, with 14 bases between. CDR3 length equals 15 residues. Germline CDR1 reads MGHDK; CDR2 reads SYGVNS. DNA for the CDR3: TGTGCCAGCACGTCCCTTAGGAAGTCTGGAAACACCATATATTTT. This gives the protein CASTSLRKSGNTIYF.

The J gene is TRBJ1-3, the V gene TRBV30; D may be TRBD1 (6 bases). The CDR3 covers 14 residues. Deletions cut 5 bases from V and 1 base from J, with 12 bases between. The V gene's germline CDR1 is GTSNPN and CDR2 SVGIG (reference sequence). CDR3 sequence (DNA): TGTGCCTGGGTCCGGGGGCGTTCTGGAAACACCATATATTTT. Amino acids: CAWVRGRSGNTIYF.

V gene TRBV9 combines with J gene TRBJ2-1, with 10 bases matching TRBD1. Trimming removed 0 bases from V and 6 bases from J; junction bases left unmatched: 9. The CDR3 extends over 17 amino acids. Germline V CDR1 and CDR2: SGDLS, YYNGEE. The CDR3 protein is CASSVDPGTGVRNEQFF. For the CDR3, the DNA is TGTGCCAGCAGCGTAGATCCCGGGACAGGGGTCCGCAATGAGCAGTTCTTC.

The chain recombines TRBV19 with TRBJ2-4, with 7 nucleotides matching TRBD1. The CDR3 is 15 amino acids. Per the germline V gene, CDR1 is LNHDA and CDR2 is SQIVND (reference sequence). With 2 bases clipped from V and 3 bases from J, the junction kept 4 bases outside the gene matches. The CDR3 coding sequence is TGTGCCAGTAGTATATCTCAGGGGGTCAAAAACATTCAGTACTTC. Translating it yields CASSISQGVKNIQYF.

Within the sample, this clone is medium-sized. The chain employs TRBV30 and TRBJ1-3, with no clear D. Germline CDR1 is GTSNPN and CDR2 is SVGIG (reference sequence). The length of the CDR3 is 13 residues. The V end lost 4 bases, the J end lost 1 base, and 8 bases lay between the germline ends. The CDR3: CAWTPGSGNTIYF. DNA for the CDR3: TGTGCCTGGACGCCAGGATCTGGAAACACCATATATTTT.

The chain carries TRBV6-6 and TRBJ1-3; 9 bases match TRBD1. J gave up 3 bases and V 5 bases, and 5 bases lay outside the gene matches. Per the germline V gene, CDR1 is MNHNY and CDR2 is SVGAGI (reference sequence). This CDR3 contains 15 residues. The CDR3 DNA follows: TGTGCCAGCAGTCGGGACAGGGAAGTTGGAAACACCATATATTTT. Amino acids: CASSRDREVGNTIYF.